One and the same sample provided the 4 T cell receptor beta chains below, sequenced in a study of cytomegalovirus exposure and HLA in healthy donors. PCR employed 60 Vbeta and 13 Jbeta primers. Using immunoSEQ multiplex PCR, the repertoire was profiled, and TCRdb retains in-frame clones only, with some absent. The sample carries some 150,000 clones, more than 75% recorded once. The sample taken for sequencing was PBMCs. All receptors come from a man between 18 and 29 years old in good health and CMV-seronegative.

CDR3 coding DNA: TGTGCCAGCAGCCCGCTACAGGGGGCTAGAGTACAGCCCCAGCATTTT. Amino acid sequence: CASSPLQGARVQPQHF. The chain carries TRBV7-2 and TRBJ1-5; 9 nucleotides line up with TRBD1. Germline V gene lookup returns CDR1 SGHTA and CDR2 FQGNSA. The CDR3 is 16 residues long. V gave up 5 bases and J gave up 7 bases; unmatched junction bases: 12. The full variable domain, its missing parts supplied by reference TRBV7-2 and TRBJ1-5, is GAGVSQSPSNKVTEKGKDVELRCDPISGHTALYWYRQSLGQGLEFLIYFQGNSAPDKSGLPSDRFSAERTGGSVSTLTIQRTQQEDSAVYLCASSPLQGARVQPQHFGDGTRLSIL.

This rearrangement joins TRBV28 to TRBJ1-2; tentatively, D is TRBD1 (5 bases). CDR1 MDHEN and CDR2 SYDVKM come from the germline V gene. V lost 3 bases and J 0 bases, leaving 11 bases between the germline ends. This CDR3 is built from 15 residues. CDR3 region: CASSFRGTTNYGYTF. CDR3 in DNA: TGTGCCAGCAGTTTCCGGGGGACTACTAACTATGGCTACACCTTC.

The gene calls are TRBV5-6 and TRBJ2-5, with D perhaps TRBD2 (5 bases). The J call may be incorrect, as the DNA end agrees better with TRBJ2-7. Germline V gives CDR1 SGHDT, CDR2 YYEEEE. This CDR3 region has 15 residues. CDR3 nucleotides: TGTGCCAGCAGCTTGTGGGCTAGCAGTAACTACGAGCAGTACTTC. Protein sequence: CASSLWASSNYEQYF.

The chain has TRBV7-2 and TRBJ2-5; unclear D gene. Germline V gene lookup returns CDR1 SGHTA and CDR2 FQGNSA. Trimming left V 5 bases short and J 2 bases short, with 12 bases between. The CDR3 length is 14 residues. CDR3 in DNA: TGTGCCAGCAGCCTCTCAACCGGGCAAGAGACCCAGTACTTC. Amino acids: CASSLSTGQETQYF.